This T cell receptor (beta chain) was observed in a study of cytomegalovirus exposure and HLA in healthy donors. J gave up 4 bases and V 1 base, and 12 bases lay outside the gene matches. CDR3 length equals 19 residues. In germline, CDR1 is LNHNV, CDR2 YYDKDF (reference sequence). The primer mix had 60 Vbeta and 13 Jbeta primers. Profiled with immunoSEQ multiplex PCR; TCRdb holds only in-frame clones, not every one. Of hundreds of thousands of clones listed, roughly 82% were seen once; the top ten hold about 6%. Whole-study findings and limits: The study reported that TCR beta sequences accurately predicted HLA-A and HLA-B alleles in most subjects. It was taken for granted in presence/absence analyses that sequencing depth across donors was roughly uniform.

As regards this clone: No antigen is known for it.

The receptor comes from a man in his forties in good health and CMV-seropositive. The sequenced sample was PBMCs. The chain couples TRBV15 to TRBJ2-3; 12 nucleotides match TRBD2. This chain's CDR3 is CATSRVLTLAGGPPDTQYF. The CDR3 region has the DNA TGTGCCACCAGCAGAGTTCTCACTCTAGCGGGAGGGCCCCCAGATACGCAGTATTTT. Using reference TRBV15 and TRBJ2-3 for the parts outside the CDR3, the full variable domain is DAMVIQNPRYQVTQFGKPVTLSCSQTLNHNVMYWYQQKSSQAPKLLFHYYDKDFNNEADTPDNFQSRRPNTSFCFLDIRSPGLGDTAMYLCATSRVLTLAGGPPDTQYFGPGTRLTVL.